Listed here is a single T cell receptor (beta chain). Its target is not known. Looked up from germline, CDR1 is SGDLS and CDR2 is YYNGEE. Germline trimming cut 4 bases from V and 2 bases from J; bases unmatched to any gene: 8. The CDR3 runs 16 residues. The data are from a study of T cells after yellow fever vaccination. Study in general: Fractions of limited cellularity were prepared by means of SMART-Seq v4 Ultra Low Input. Study-wide results and caveats: In post-booster samples, most primary-vaccination clones reappeared (just under 97% CD4, 88% CD8).

Each CDR3 protein gets one entry after TCRdb re-called the 5' RACE reads with MiXCR. In the table there are about 320,000 distinct CDR3 sequences, approximately 11% of which are singletons. The V and J genes are TRBV9 and TRBJ2-2, with TRBD1 matching 7 bases. This sample comprised CD4+ T cells sorted from PBMCs, obtained 45 days after the yellow fever booster vaccination. The TCR was taken from a man between 18 and 29 years old who received the YFV17D yellow fever vaccine. Here the CDR3 reads CASSKTGDLNTGELFF. The DNA for the CDR3 is TGTGCCAGCAGCAAAACAGGGGACCTTAACACCGGGGAGCTGTTTTTT.